This is a list of T cell receptor beta chains from one sample in a study of CD8+ T cells in alopecia areata. Profiling relied on immunoSEQ multiplex PCR, and the TCRdb table lists in-frame clones only, not all of them. The sample gives 75,000 to 100,000 clones, about two fifths of which show up once; approximately 1.5% is in the top ten. Sequenced material: CD4+ T cells sorted from blood. These receptors were obtained from a human donor with alopecia areata. Both conserved end residues are part of each CDR3. The order of the fields is D gene, J gene, clone size, V gene, CDR3 DNA, CDR3 protein. A D gene is named only where the DNA matches it firmly. Size values are once, few and many counts, or a class for expanded clones, and some rows have none.

-	TRBJ2-5	-	TRBV5-6	TGTGCCAGCAGCTTACGGCCGAAAGAGACCCAGTACTTC	CASSLRPKETQYF
-	TRBJ2-7	-	TRBV6-1	TGTGCCGCCGGGACCGTACTACGGGAGCAGTACTTC	CAAGTVLREQYF
-	TRBJ1-2	few	TRBV10-3	TGTGCCTCCAGAGGCACAGGAGCTAACTATGGCTACACCTTC	CASRGTGANYGYTF
-	TRBJ2-7	-	TRBV28	TGTGCCAGCAGTTTATCAGGCGAGCAGTACTTC	CASSLSGEQYF
-	TRBJ2-3	few	TRBV4-1	TGCGCCAGCAGCCAAGATACAGCCCCAGATACGCAGTATTTT	CASSQDTAPDTQYF
-	TRBJ1-1	-	TRBV11-2	TGTGCCAGCAGCTTAGAACTCAGCACTGAAGCTTTCTTT	CASSLELSTEAFF
TRBD2	TRBJ2-3	-	TRBV4-1	TGCGCCAGCAGCCATCCTACGAGTAGCGGGAGTGCCTCAGATACGCAGTATTTT	CASSHPTSSGSASDTQYF
TRBD1	TRBJ1-2	few	TRBV6-5	TGTGCCAGCAGGAACGGACAGGGGGCGCGTGGCTACACCTTC	CASRNGQGARGYTF
-	TRBJ2-2	-	TRBV28	TGTGCCAGCAGAGCCCTGGGGGGGAACACCGGGGAGCTGTTTTTT	CASRALGGNTGELFF
-	TRBJ1-2	few	TRBV19	TGTGCCAGTAGTATCCCCGGGACGGCCGGACATGGCTACACCTTC	CASSIPGTAGHGYTF
-	TRBJ2-6	few	TRBV6-5	TGTGCCAGCAGTTACTACGGGGCCAACGTCCTGACTTTC	CASSYYGANVLTF
-	TRBJ1-3	-	TRBV4-1	TGCGCCAGCAGCCAAGGTTCACTGTCTGGAAACACCATATATTTT	CASSQGSLSGNTIYF
TRBD1	TRBJ1-1	-	TRBV30	TGTGCCTGGAGGACCCCGGGACAGCCGGTCACTGAAGCTTTCTTT	CAWRTPGQPVTEAFF
TRBD2	TRBJ2-3	-	TRBV5-1	TGCGCCAGCAGCCTCCCCCTAGCGGGAGGGGTGGATACGCAGTATTTT	CASSLPLAGGVDTQYF
-	TRBJ2-7	-	TRBV4-1	TGCGCCAGCAGCAAGACTAGTTCCTACGAGCAGTACTTC	CASSKTSSYEQYF
TRBD2	TRBJ2-3	-	TRBV29-1	TGCAGCGTTGAGACTAGCGGCACAGATACGCAGTATTTT	CSVETSGTDTQYF
-	TRBJ1-2	-	TRBV5-1	TGCGCCAGCAGCTTGGTTGGGACACCGCAGAACTATGGCTACACCTTC	CASSLVGTPQNYGYTF
-	TRBJ2-7	-	TRBV11-1	TGTGCCAGCAGCCCCCATGTGATTGGCGAGCAGTACTTC	CASSPHVIGEQYF
TRBD2	TRBJ2-1	-	TRBV7-2	TGTGCCAGCAGCTATAGGGGGACTAGCGGGAGTCGTAATGAGCAGTTCTTC	CASSYRGTSGSRNEQFF
-	TRBJ2-2	-	TRBV29-1	TGCAGCGTCGACAGGACCGGGGAGCTGTTTTTT	CSVDRTGELFF
TRBD1	TRBJ2-7	-	TRBV27	TGTGCCAGCAGTTTGGTTTTGGGGCAGGGGGACTACGAGCAGTACTTC	CASSLVLGQGDYEQYF
-	TRBJ2-7	-	TRBV4-3	TGCGCCAGCAGCCACCAAAACGCGAAGGGGCGCGAGCAGTACTTC	CASSHQNAKGREQYF
-	TRBJ1-6	-	TRBV30	TGTGCCTGGAGTGTACTGTATAATTCACCCCTCCACTTT	CAWSVLYNSPLHF
-	TRBJ2-7	-	TRBV2	TGTGCCAGCACTGAGGACAGTTACGAGCAGTACTTC	CASTEDSYEQYF
TRBD1	TRBJ2-7	-	TRBV23-1	TGCGCCAGCAGTCAACCGGGACAGGGCGGCGACGAGCAGTACTTC	CASSQPGQGGDEQYF
TRBD1	TRBJ1-1	-	TRBV5-1	TGCGCCAGCAGTTTCGTCGGACAGGAGACTGAAGCTTTCTTT	CASSFVGQETEAFF
-	TRBJ2-3	few	TRBV29-1	TGCAGCGCAGACTACACTAGCACAGATACGCAGTATTTT	CSADYTSTDTQYF
TRBD2	TRBJ2-5	few	TRBV6-5	TGTGCCAGCAGGGACGGACTAGTAGAGACCCAGTACTTC	CASRDGLVETQYF
-	TRBJ1-1	once	TRBV6-5	TGTGCCAGCAGTTACGGGGGGACTGAAGCTTTCTTT	CASSYGGTEAFF
TRBD1	TRBJ2-5	-	TRBV2	TGTGCCAGCACGACTCAGGGGGCCGGTGAGACCCAGTACTTC	CASTTQGAGETQYF
-	TRBJ2-6	-	TRBV5-1	TGCGCCAGCAGCTTGGACGGGGCGCCTGGGGCCAACGTCCTGACTTTC	CASSLDGAPGANVLTF
-	TRBJ2-5	-	TRBV5-4	TGTGCCAGCAGCTTGGATCAGGGTTGGAAGACCCAGTACTTC	CASSLDQGWKTQYF
-	TRBJ2-7	-	TRBV7-8	TGTGCCAGCAGCTTAGCGGTTCTAAAGAAATACGAGCAGTACTTC	CASSLAVLKKYEQYF
TRBD2	TRBJ2-7	few	TRBV10-3	TGTGCCATCAGTGGACTAGCGGTATCCGAGCAGTACTTC	CAISGLAVSEQYF